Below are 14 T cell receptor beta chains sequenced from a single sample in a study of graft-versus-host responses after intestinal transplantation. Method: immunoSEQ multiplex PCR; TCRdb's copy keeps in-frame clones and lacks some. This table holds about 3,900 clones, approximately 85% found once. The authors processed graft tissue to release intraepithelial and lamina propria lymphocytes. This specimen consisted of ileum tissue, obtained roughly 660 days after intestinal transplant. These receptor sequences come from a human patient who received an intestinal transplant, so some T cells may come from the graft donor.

The CDR3 here is CASTRRLAYNSPLHF. The CDR3 nucleotides are TGCGCCAGCACACGACGCCTAGCCTATAATTCACCCCTCCACTTT. This chain joins TRBV10-1 and TRBJ1-6; no clear D gene. Deletions cut 7 bases from V and 2 bases from J, with 12 bases between. The CDR3 is 15 amino acids. CDR1 and CDR2 from the germline V gene are WNHNN and SYGVQD (reference sequence).

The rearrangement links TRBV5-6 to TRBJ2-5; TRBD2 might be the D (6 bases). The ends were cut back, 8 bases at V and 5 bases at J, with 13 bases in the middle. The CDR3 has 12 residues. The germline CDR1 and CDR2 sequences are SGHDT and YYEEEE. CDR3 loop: CARSPGGETQYF. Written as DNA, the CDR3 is TGTGCCAGGAGCCCCGGGGGTGAGACCCAGTACTTC.

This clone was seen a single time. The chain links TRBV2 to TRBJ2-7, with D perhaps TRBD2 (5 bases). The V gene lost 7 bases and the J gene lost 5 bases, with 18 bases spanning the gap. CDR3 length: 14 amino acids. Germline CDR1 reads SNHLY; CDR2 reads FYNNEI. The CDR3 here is CASTAGQNFHEQYF. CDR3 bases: TGTGCCAGCACGGCGGGTCAAAACTTCCACGAGCAGTACTTC.

CDR3 in amino acids: CASSSGQRYTEAFF. The CDR3 region has the DNA TGTGCCAGCAGCTCCGGACAGCGGTACACTGAAGCTTTCTTT. V gene TRBV6-5 combines with J gene TRBJ1-1, with a weak D call TRBD1 (6 bases). Per the germline V gene, CDR1 is MNHEY and CDR2 is SVGAGI. Between the trimmed V and J ends, which lost 6 bases and 3 bases, there was a span of 14 bases. The CDR3 sequence is 14 residues long.

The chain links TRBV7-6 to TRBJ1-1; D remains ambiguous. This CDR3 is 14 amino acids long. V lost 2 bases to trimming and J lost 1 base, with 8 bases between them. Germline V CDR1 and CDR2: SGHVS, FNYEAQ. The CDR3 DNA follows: TGTGCCAGCAGCTTACGCACGCAGAACACTGAAGCTTTCTTT. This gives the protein CASSLRTQNTEAFF.

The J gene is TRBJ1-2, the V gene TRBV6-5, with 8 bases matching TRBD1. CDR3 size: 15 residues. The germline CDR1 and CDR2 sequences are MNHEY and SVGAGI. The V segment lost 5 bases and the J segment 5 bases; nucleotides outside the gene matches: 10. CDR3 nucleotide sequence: TGTGCCAGCAGTCCGCCTGGACAGGGAGCATATGGCTACACCTTC. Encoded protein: CASSPPGQGAYGYTF.

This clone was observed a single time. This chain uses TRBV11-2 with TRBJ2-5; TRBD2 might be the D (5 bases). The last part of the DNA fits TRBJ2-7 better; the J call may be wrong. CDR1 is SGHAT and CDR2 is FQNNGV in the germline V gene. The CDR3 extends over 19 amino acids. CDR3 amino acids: CASSLVPRRAPNLPYEQYF. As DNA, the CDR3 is TGTGCCAGCAGCTTAGTGCCTAGGCGGGCACCTAACCTACCCTACGAGCAGTACTTC.

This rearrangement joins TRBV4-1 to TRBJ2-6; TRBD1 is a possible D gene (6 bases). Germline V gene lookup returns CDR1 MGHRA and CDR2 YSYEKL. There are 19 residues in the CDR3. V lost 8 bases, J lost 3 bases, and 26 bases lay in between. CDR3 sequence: CASRRLAGVLIGGANVLTF. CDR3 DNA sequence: TGCGCCAGCCGCCGTTTGGCAGGGGTACTGATAGGTGGGGCCAACGTCCTGACTTTC.

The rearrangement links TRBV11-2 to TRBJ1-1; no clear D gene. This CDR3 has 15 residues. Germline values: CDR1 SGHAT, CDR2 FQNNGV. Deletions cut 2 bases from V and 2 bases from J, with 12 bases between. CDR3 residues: CASSLSITGNTEAFF. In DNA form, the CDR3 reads TGTGCCAGCAGCTTAAGTATCACCGGAAACACTGAAGCTTTCTTT.

The CDR3 DNA reads as TGTGCCAGTGGGAACAGGGATCAGCCCCAGCATTTT. It encodes CASGNRDQPQHF. The chain joins TRBV19 to TRBJ1-5, with a tentative D call TRBD1 (6 bases). Germline CDR1 is LNHDA and CDR2 is SQIVND (reference sequence). CDR3 length: 12 amino acids. The V end lost 8 bases, the J end lost 5 bases, and 10 bases lay between the germline ends.

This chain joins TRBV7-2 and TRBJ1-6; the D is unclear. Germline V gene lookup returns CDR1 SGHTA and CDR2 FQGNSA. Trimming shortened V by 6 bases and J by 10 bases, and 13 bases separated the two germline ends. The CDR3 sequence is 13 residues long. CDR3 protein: CASSSRSGSPLHF. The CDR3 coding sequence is TGTGCCAGCAGTTCGCGGAGTGGGTCACCCCTCCACTTT.

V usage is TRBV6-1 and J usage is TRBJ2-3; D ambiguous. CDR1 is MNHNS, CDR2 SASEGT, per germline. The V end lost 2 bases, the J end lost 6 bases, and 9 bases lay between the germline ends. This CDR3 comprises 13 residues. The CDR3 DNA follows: TGTGCCAGCAGTGAAAGGTGGAGTGATACGCAGTATTTT. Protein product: CASSERWSDTQYF.

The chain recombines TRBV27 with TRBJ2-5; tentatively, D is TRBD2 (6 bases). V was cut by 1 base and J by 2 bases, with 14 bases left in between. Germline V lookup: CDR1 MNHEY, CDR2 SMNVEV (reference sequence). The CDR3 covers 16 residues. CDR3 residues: CASSLYQRVAQETQYF. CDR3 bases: TGTGCCAGCAGTTTATACCAGCGGGTAGCTCAAGAGACCCAGTACTTC.

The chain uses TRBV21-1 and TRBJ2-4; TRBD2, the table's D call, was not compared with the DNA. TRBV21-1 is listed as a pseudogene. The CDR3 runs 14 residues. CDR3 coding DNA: TGTGCCAGCAGCTGGGGACTTACCAAAAACATTCAGTACTTC. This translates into CASSWGLTKNIQYF.